The T cell receptor beta chain described here comes from a study of technical replicates of blood from four donors. The method was immunoSEQ multiplex PCR; TCRdb's version includes in-frame clones alone and lacks a portion of them. This table has 80,000 to 85,000 clones, around 91% appearing once. This TCR was sampled from a human donor in good health. Sequencing used T cells isolated from PBMCs.

The CDR3 DNA follows: TGTGCCAGCAGCGGATCTGGGGGCGACCTTCATGGCTACACCTTC. Translation gives CASSGSGGDLHGYTF. The chain has TRBV9 and TRBJ1-2; maybe TRBD1 (6 bases). With 3 bases removed from V and 6 bases from J, the gap between germline ends came to 18 bases. Germline CDR1 reads SGDLS; CDR2 reads YYNGEE. This CDR3 is 15 amino acids long.